The 25 T cell receptor beta chains listed next were all sequenced from one sample in a study of spatial heterogeneity in lung cancer. TCRdb analysed the 5' RACE reads with MiXCR anew, one entry per CDR3 protein. The table has some 37,000 distinct CDR3 sequences, 7.5% seen once. The time point was: sample taken at primary tumor resection. Unsorted samples of tumor, nontumor lung or frozen PBMC had their whole RNA sequenced. The starting material was PBMCs, obtained at surgery. Source of these receptors: a male donor with early-stage non-small cell lung cancer.

This clonotype appeared many times. V usage is TRBV12-3 or TRBV12-4 and J usage is TRBJ2-1; D tentatively reads TRBD1 or TRBD2 (6 bases each). CDR3 length: 12 residues. The ends were cut back, 8 bases at V and 8 bases at J, with 13 bases in the middle. The CDR3 nucleotides are TGTGCCAGCCGGGCCGGGGGCCATGAGCAGTTCTTC. This translates into CASRAGGHEQFF.

This clonotype is labeled medium-sized. The chain joins TRBV11-3 to TRBJ2-1; TRBD2 agrees at 7 bases. J gave up 9 bases and V 4 bases, and 9 bases lay outside the gene matches. The germline CDR1 and CDR2 sequences are SGHNT and YENEEA. The CDR3 length is 14 residues. The chain's CDR3 is CASSSREARPEQFF. The CDR3 DNA reads TGTGCCAGCAGCTCTCGGGAGGCCAGGCCTGAGCAGTTCTTC.

Notes on this clonotype: A read error is possible here, since a much larger clone lies one base away. This chain links TRBV27 with TRBJ2-5; maybe TRBD2 (5 bases). Germline values: CDR1 MNHEY, CDR2 SMNVEV (reference sequence). The length of the CDR3 is 16 residues. The CDR3 loop reads CASSPIRGSKQESQYF. CDR3 DNA: TGTGCCAGCAGTCCAATCCGAGGGAGCAAACAAGAGTCCCAGTACTTC.

The chain uses TRBV6-6 and TRBJ2-7, with TRBD1 matching over 9 bases. This CDR3 comprises 13 residues. The V and J ends lost 9 bases and 4 bases, in that order; junction bases with no gene match: 7. Germline V gene data show CDR1 as MNHNY and CDR2 as SVGAGI (reference sequence). The CDR3, as DNA: TGTGCCAGTGCCGGGGACAGGGCGTACGAGCAGTACTTC. The encoded protein is CASAGDRAYEQYF.

This clonotype was detected a few times. This chain joins TRBV4-1 and TRBJ2-7, with 11 bases matching TRBD1. V lost 0 bases and J lost 2; bases outside the gene matches: 6. Germline lookup yields CDR1 MGHRA and CDR2 YSYEKL. This CDR3 spans 17 amino acids. The CDR3, as DNA: TGCGCCAGCAGCCAAGATCCCGGACAGGGGGCGACCTACGAGCAGTACGTC. Its translation: CASSQDPGQGATYEQYV.

This clonotype was counted between two and nine times. CDR3 in amino acids: CASSLNPGAGANVLTF. The CDR3 nucleotides are TGTGCCAGCAGCTTGAATCCAGGGGCTGGGGCCAACGTCCTGACTTTC. The genes are TRBV5-6 and TRBJ2-6; TRBD1 is a possible D gene (6 bases). Trimming shortened V by 1 base and J by 2 bases, and 10 bases separated the two germline ends. There are 16 residues in the CDR3. Germline V gene sequence: CDR1 SGHDT, CDR2 YYEEEE.

This clonotype was found a few times. The chain uses TRBV12-3 or TRBV12-4 and TRBJ1-4; D might be TRBD1 (6 bases). Trimming pared 6 bases from V and 4 bases from J, leaving 12 bases between. CDR3 size: 14 residues. This chain's CDR3 is CASSTGSSNEKLFF. CDR3 DNA sequence: TGTGCCAGCAGCACAGGGTCAAGTAATGAAAAACTGTTTTTT.

Only a few counts were recorded for this clonotype. V usage is TRBV12-3 or TRBV12-4 and J usage is TRBJ1-1, with unresolved D. The CDR3 loop spans 15 amino acids. V was shortened by 1 base and J by 0 bases, with 9 bases between the two germline ends. CDR3 protein: CASSLGSELNTEAFF. The CDR3 DNA reads as TGTGCCAGCAGTTTAGGTTCGGAGCTGAACACTGAAGCTTTCTTT.

The chain has TRBV5-6 and TRBJ2-7, with TRBD2 matching 14 bases. Germline CDR1 reads SGHDT; CDR2 reads YYEEEE. The CDR3 has 15 amino acids. The junction had 2 bases not matched to a gene; V was cut back by 2 bases and J by 4 bases. CDR3 in DNA: TGTGCCAGCAGCTTCCGACTAGCGGGAGGGTACGAGCAGTACGTC. Residues: CASSFRLAGGYEQYV.

Ten or more counts support this clonotype. This chain joins TRBV6-2 or TRBV6-3 and TRBJ1-5; no clear D gene. CDR1 and CDR2 (germline): MNHEY, SVGEGT. The ends were cut back, 3 bases at V and 3 bases at J, with 9 bases in the middle. The CDR3 covers 14 residues. CDR3 nucleotides: TGTGCCAGCAGTTATACCAGGAACAATCAGCCCCAGCATTTT. Translation gives CASSYTRNNQPQHF.

This clonotype has ten or more counts. This chain links TRBV6-5 with TRBJ2-7; possibly TRBD1 or TRBD2 for D (5 bases each). The V gene lost 2 bases and the J gene lost 2 bases, with 10 bases spanning the gap. The CDR3 is made up of 14 amino acids. The V gene's germline CDR1 is MNHEY and CDR2 SVGAGI. The chain's CDR3 is CASSYRQGAYEQYF. The CDR3 nucleotides read TGTGCCAGCAGTTACCGGCAGGGAGCCTACGAGCAGTACTTC.

This clonotype was counted ten times or more. The gene calls are TRBV7-2 and TRBJ2-7; unclear D gene. The V end lost 5 bases, the J end lost 3 bases, and 11 bases lay between the germline ends. Germline V gene sequence: CDR1 SGHTA, CDR2 FQGNSA. CDR3 length: 13 residues. The DNA for the CDR3 is TGTGCCAGCAGCCGGGTCACCAACTACGAGCAGTACTTC. This sequence encodes CASSRVTNYEQYF.

This clonotype has ten or more counts. The chain carries TRBV7-9 and TRBJ2-5; 10 bases are a match to TRBD1. V was clipped by 5 bases and J by 5 bases; unmatched bases: 8. The germline V gene has CDR1 SEHNR and CDR2 FQNEAQ (reference sequence). CDR3 length: 15 residues. The DNA for the CDR3 is TGTGCCAGCAGCCTTAGACAGGGGGCGCGGGAGACCCAGTACTTC. Its translation: CASSLRQGARETQYF.

This clonotype has a count of ten or more. The chain couples TRBV18 to TRBJ2-2, with D possibly being TRBD1 (5 bases). Germline CDR1 KGHSH, CDR2 LQKENI. Deletions cut 3 bases from V and 4 bases from J, with 12 bases between. The CDR3 spans 15 residues. CDR3 DNA sequence: TGTGCCAGCTCACCGACAGACGACAGCACCGGGGAGCTGTTTTTT. This translates into CASSPTDDSTGELFF. Using reference TRBV18 and TRBJ2-2 for the parts outside the CDR3, the full variable domain is NAGVMQNPRHLVRRRGQEARLRCSPMKGHSHVYWYRQLPEEGLKFMVYLQKENIIDESGMPKERFSAEFPKEGPSILRIQQVVRGDSAAYFCASSPTDDSTGELFFGEGSRLTVL.

This clonotype was found many times. The V call is TRBV2, the J call TRBJ2-1; 8 positions match TRBD1. Unmatched junction bases numbered 1, after V lost 6 bases and J lost 3 bases. CDR1 and CDR2 (germline): SNHLY, FYNNEI. This CDR3 spans 13 amino acids. The CDR3 DNA reads as TGTGCCAGCAGGGACAGGGTCTACAATGAGCAGTTCTTC. It encodes CASRDRVYNEQFF.

This clonotype was observed many times. This chain joins TRBV4-3 and TRBJ2-3, with 7 bases aligning to TRBD1. There are 15 residues in the CDR3. From germline, CDR1 is LGHNA and CDR2 YSLEER. The V and J ends lost 1 base and 6 bases, in that order; junction bases with no gene match: 7. The CDR3 nucleotides are TGCGCCAGCAGCCAAGGGGGACAGCCCGGGGATACGCAGTATTTT. Translated, it gives CASSQGGQPGDTQYF.

This clonotype was found many times. This sequence joins TRBV12-3 or TRBV12-4 and TRBJ2-1; a possible D gene is TRBD1 (5 bases). The germline V and J ends were trimmed by 1 base and 9 bases, with 25 bases remaining between them. The CDR3 covers 18 residues. The CDR3 DNA follows: TGTGCCAGCAGTTTAGAATACAGGACCGTCGTCAGAATGGGTGAGCAGTTCTTC. Its translation is CASSLEYRTVVRMGEQFF.

This clonotype was seen many times. V gene TRBV27 combines with J gene TRBJ1-6; 8 positions agree with TRBD1. Germline values: CDR1 MNHEY, CDR2 SMNVEV (reference sequence). The ends lost 5 bases at V and 4 bases at J; junction bases unmatched: 10. The CDR3 consists of 17 residues. In nucleotides, the CDR3 is TGTGCCAGCAGTCCTACCCTCGGGACAGGATATAATTCACCCCTCCACTTT. Encoded protein: CASSPTLGTGYNSPLHF.

In this sample, this clonotype turned up many times. CDR3 sequence (DNA): TGTGCCAGCAGCGTCCGACAGGGATCGAGCTCCTATAATTCACCCCTCCACTTT. Amino acids: CASSVRQGSSSYNSPLHF. The chain carries TRBV2 and TRBJ1-6; 7 nucleotides line up with TRBD1. Germline V gene data show CDR1 as SNHLY and CDR2 as FYNNEI. The CDR3 runs 18 residues. Losses at the gene ends were 6 bases for V and 0 bases for J; bases not matched to a gene: 11.

This clonotype has a count of ten or more. The chain couples TRBV12-3 or TRBV12-4 to TRBJ2-2; D possibly corresponds to TRBD2 (6 bases). Trimming shortened V by 0 bases and J by 3 bases, and 11 bases separated the two germline ends. CDR3 length equals 16 residues. CDR3 bases: TGTGCCAGCAGTTTAGCGCGGGGCGGATACACCGGGGAGCTGTTTTTT. It encodes CASSLARGGYTGELFF.

The rearrangement joins TRBV6-2 or TRBV6-3 to TRBJ1-2; D is possibly TRBD1 (5 bases). The CDR3 contains 12 residues. V was shortened by 6 bases and J by 4 bases, with 9 bases between the two germline ends. Germline V CDR1 and CDR2: MNHEY, SVGEGT. CDR3 protein: CASSGASYGYTF. The CDR3 DNA sequence: TGTGCCAGCAGCGGGGCCAGCTATGGCTACACCTTC.

There are many counts of this clonotype. This sequence joins TRBV7-3 and TRBJ1-1; unclear D gene. The CDR3 loop spans 15 amino acids. Per germline, CDR1 SGHTA and CDR2 FQGTGA. The germline V and J ends were trimmed by 1 base and 0 bases, with 9 bases remaining between them. CDR3 loop: CASSLNPVMNTEAFF. As DNA, the CDR3 is TGTGCCAGCAGCTTAAACCCCGTCATGAACACTGAAGCTTTCTTT.

This chain joins TRBV20-1 and TRBJ2-1; D gene unclear. V lost 6 bases and J lost 2, with 14 bases in between. This CDR3 has 14 residues. Germline values: CDR1 DFQATT, CDR2 SNEGSKA (reference sequence). The CDR3 bases are TGCAGTGCCGGTTCGGGCTTACCCTACAATGAGCAGTTCTTC. This translates into CSAGSGLPYNEQFF.

This clonotype was picked up a small number of times. The gene calls are TRBV4-3 and TRBJ2-3; D is unclear. Germline V lookup: CDR1 LGHNA, CDR2 YSLEER. This CDR3 region has 14 residues. V was clipped by 2 bases and J by 1 base, with 7 bases between them. The CDR3: CASSQLDGTDTQYF. The CDR3 coding sequence is TGCGCCAGCAGCCAACTTGACGGCACAGATACGCAGTATTTT.

This clonotype was counted many times. The chain carries TRBV3-1 and TRBJ1-4; 11 bases agree with TRBD1. V was clipped by 2 bases and J by 5 bases; unmatched bases: 4. This CDR3 is built from 16 residues. CDR1 and CDR2 (germline): LGHDT, YNNKEL (reference sequence). CDR3 protein: CASSQPGQGANEKLFF. For the CDR3, the DNA is TGTGCCAGCAGCCAACCCGGACAGGGGGCGAATGAAAAACTGTTTTTT.